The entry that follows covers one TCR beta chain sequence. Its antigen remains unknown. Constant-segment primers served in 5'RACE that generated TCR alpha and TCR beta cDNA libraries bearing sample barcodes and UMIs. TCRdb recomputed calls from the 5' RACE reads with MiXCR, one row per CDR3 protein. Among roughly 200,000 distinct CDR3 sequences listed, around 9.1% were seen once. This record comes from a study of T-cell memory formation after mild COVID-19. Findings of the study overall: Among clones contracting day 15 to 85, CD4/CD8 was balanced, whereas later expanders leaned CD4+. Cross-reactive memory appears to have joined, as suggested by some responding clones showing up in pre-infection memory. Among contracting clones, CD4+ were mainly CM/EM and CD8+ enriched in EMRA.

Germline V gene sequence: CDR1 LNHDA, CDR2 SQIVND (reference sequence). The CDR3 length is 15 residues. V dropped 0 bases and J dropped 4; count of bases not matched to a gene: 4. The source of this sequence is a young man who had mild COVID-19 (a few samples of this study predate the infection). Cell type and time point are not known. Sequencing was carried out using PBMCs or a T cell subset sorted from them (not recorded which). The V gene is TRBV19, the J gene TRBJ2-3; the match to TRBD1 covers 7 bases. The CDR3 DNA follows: TGTGCCAGTAGTATAGATCGGCAGGGGGCAGATACGCAGTATTTT. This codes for CASSIDRQGADTQYF.